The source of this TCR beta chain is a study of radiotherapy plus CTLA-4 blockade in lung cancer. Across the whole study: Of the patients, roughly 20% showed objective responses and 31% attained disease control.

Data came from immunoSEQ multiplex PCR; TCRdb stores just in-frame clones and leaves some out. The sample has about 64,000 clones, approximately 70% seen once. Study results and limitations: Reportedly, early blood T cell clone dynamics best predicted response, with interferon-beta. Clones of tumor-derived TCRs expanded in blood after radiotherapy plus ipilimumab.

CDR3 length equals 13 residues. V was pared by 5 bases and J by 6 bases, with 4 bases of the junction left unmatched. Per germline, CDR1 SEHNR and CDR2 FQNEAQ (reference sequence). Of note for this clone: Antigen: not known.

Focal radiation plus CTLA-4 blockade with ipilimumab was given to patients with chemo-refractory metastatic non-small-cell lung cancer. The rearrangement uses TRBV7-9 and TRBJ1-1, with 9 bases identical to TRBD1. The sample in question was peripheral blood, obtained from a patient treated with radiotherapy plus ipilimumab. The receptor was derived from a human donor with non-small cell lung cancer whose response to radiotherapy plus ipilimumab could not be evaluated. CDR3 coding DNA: TGTGCCAGCAGCATGACAGGGGGATCTGAAGCTTTCTTT. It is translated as CASSMTGGSEAFF.